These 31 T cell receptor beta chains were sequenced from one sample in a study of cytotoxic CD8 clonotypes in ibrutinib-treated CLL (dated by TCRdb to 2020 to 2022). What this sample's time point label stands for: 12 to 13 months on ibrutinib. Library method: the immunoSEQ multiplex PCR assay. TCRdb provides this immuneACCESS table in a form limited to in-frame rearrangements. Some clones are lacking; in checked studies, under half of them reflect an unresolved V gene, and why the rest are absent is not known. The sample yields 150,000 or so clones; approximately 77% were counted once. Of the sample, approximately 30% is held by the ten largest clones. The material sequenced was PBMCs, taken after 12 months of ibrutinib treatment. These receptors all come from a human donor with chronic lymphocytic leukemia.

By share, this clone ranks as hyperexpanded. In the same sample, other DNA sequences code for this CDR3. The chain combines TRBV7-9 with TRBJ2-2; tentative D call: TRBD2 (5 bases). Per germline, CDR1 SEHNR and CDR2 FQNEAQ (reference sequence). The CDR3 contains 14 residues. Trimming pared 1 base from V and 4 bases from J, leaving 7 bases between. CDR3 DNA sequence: TGTGCCAGCAGCTTAGTTGGGAGCACCGGGGAGCTGTTTTTT. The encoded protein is CASSLVGSTGELFF. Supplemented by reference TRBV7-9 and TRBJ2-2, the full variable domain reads DTGVSQNPRHKITKRGQNVTFRCDPISEHNRLYWYRQTLGQGPEFLTYFQNEAQLEKSRLLSDRFSAERPKGSFSTLEIQRTEQGDSAMYLCASSLVGSTGELFFGEGSRLTVL.

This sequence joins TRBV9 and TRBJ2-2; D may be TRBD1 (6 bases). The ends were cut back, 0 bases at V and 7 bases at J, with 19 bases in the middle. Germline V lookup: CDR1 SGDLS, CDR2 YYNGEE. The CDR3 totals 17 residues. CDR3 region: CASSVDPGQGSIGELFF. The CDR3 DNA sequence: TGTGCCAGCAGCGTAGATCCCGGGCAGGGGTCTATCGGGGAGCTGTTTTTT. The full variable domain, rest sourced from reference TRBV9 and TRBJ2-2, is DSGVTQTPKHLITATGQRVTLRCSPRSGDLSVYWYQQSLDQGLQFLIQYYNGEERAKGNILERFSAQQFPDLHSELNLSSLELGDSALYFCASSVDPGQGSIGELFFGEGSRLTVL.

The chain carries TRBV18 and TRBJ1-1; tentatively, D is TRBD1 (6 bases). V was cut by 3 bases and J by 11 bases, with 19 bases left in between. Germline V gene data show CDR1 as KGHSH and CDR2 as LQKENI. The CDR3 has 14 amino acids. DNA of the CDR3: TGTGCCAGCTCACCTTACAGGGACTCGGACTGGGCTTTCTTT. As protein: CASSPYRDSDWAFF.

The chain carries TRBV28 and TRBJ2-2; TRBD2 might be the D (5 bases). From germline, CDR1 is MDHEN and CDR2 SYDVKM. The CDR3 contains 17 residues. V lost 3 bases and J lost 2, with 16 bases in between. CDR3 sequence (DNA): TGTGCCAGCAGTTTTCCTAGCCCGGGATCCAACACCGGGGAGCTGTTTTTT. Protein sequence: CASSFPSPGSNTGELFF.

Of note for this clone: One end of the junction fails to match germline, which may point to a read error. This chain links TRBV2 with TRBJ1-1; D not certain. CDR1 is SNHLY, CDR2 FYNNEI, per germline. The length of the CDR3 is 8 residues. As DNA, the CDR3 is TGTGCCAGCACTGAAGCTTTCTTT. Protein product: CASTEAFF. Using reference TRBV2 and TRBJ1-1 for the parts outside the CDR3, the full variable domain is EPEVTQTPSHQVTQMGQEVILRCVPISNHLYFYWYRQILGQKVEFLVSFYNNEISEKSEIFDDQFSVERPDGSNFTLKIRSTKLEDSAMYFCASTEAFFGQGTRLTVV.

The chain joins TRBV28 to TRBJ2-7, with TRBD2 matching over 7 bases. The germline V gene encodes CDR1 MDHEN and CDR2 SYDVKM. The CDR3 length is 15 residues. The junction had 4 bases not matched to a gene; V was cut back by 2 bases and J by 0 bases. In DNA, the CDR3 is TGTGCCAGCAGTTTAGCTAGCGGCGGCTCCTACGAGCAGTACTTC. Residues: CASSLASGGSYEQYF.

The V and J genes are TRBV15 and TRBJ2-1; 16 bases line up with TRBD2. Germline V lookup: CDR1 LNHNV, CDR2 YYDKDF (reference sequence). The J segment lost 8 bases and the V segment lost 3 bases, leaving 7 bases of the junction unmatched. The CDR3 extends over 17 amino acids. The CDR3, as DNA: TGTGCCACCAGCAGTAGGGGACTAGCGGGGGGGCCCTATGAGCAGTTCTTC. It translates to CATSSRGLAGGPYEQFF.

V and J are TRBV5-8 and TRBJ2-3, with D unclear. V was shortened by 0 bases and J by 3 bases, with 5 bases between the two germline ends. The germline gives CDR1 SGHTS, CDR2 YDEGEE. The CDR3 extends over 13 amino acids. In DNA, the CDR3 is TGTGCCAGCAGCTTGGCTGGGACAGATACGCAGTATTTT. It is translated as CASSLAGTDTQYF.

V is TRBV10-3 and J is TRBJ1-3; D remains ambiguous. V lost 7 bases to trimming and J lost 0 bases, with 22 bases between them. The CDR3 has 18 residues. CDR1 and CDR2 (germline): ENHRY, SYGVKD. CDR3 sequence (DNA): TGTGCCATCACCATAGAACTAACGACCGAAGCCTCTGGAAACACCATATATTTT. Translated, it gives CAITIELTTEASGNTIYF.

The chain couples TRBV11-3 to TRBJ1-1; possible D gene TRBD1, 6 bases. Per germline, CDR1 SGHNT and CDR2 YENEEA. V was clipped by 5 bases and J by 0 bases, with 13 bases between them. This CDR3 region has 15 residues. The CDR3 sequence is CASSRDIQMNTEAFF. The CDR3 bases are TGTGCCAGCAGCCGGGACATACAGATGAACACTGAAGCTTTCTTT.

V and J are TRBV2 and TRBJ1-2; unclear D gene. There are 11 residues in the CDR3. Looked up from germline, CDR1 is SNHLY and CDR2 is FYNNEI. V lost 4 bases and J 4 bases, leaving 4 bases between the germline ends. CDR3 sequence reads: CASSGGYGYTF. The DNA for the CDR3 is TGTGCCAGCAGTGGGGGCTATGGCTACACCTTC.

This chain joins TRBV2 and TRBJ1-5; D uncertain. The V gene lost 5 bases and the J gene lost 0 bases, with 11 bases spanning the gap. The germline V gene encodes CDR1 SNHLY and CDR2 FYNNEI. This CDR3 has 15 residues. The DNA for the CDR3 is TGTGCCAGCAGTAGGACGGGAGATAGCAATCAGCCCCAGCATTTT. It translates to CASSRTGDSNQPQHF.

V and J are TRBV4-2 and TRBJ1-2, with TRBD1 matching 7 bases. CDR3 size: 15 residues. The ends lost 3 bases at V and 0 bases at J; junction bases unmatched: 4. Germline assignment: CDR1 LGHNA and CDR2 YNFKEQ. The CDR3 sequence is CASSQIGQANYGYTF. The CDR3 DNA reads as TGTGCCAGCAGCCAGATAGGACAGGCTAACTATGGCTACACCTTC.

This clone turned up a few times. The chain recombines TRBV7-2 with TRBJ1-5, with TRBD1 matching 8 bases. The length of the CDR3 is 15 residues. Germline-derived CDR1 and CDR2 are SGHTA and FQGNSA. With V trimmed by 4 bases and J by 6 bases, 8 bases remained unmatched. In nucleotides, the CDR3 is TGTGCCAGCAGCTCCATTTCAGGGGGCGGTCAGCCCCAGCATTTT. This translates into CASSSISGGGQPQHF.

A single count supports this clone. The CDR3 here is CASSGLDSTGELFF. The CDR3 DNA reads TGTGCCAGCAGCGGACTGGACAGCACCGGGGAGCTGTTTTTT. This chain joins TRBV9 and TRBJ2-2; TRBD1 might be the D (6 bases). CDR1 is SGDLS, CDR2 YYNGEE, per germline. V was clipped by 3 bases and J by 4 bases, with 10 bases between them. The CDR3 spans 14 residues. Combining the CDR3 with reference TRBV9 and TRBJ2-2 gives the whole variable domain DSGVTQTPKHLITATGQRVTLRCSPRSGDLSVYWYQQSLDQGLQFLIQYYNGEERAKGNILERFSAQQFPDLHSELNLSSLELGDSALYFCASSGLDSTGELFFGEGSRLTVL.

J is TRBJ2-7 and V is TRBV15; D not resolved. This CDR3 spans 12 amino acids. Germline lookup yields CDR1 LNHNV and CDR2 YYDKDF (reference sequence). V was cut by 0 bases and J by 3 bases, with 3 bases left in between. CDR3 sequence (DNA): TGTGCCACCAGCAGAGATGGCTACGAGCAGTACTTC. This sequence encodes CATSRDGYEQYF.

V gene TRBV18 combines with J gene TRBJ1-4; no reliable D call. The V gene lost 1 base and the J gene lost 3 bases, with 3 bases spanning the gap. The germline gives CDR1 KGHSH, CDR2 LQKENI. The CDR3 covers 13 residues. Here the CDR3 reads CASSPQANEKLFF. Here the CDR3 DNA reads TGTGCCAGCTCACCACAGGCTAATGAAAAACTGTTTTTT. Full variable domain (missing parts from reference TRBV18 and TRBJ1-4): NAGVMQNPRHLVRRRGQEARLRCSPMKGHSHVYWYRQLPEEGLKFMVYLQKENIIDESGMPKERFSAEFPKEGPSILRIQQVVRGDSAAYFCASSPQANEKLFFGSGTQLSVL.

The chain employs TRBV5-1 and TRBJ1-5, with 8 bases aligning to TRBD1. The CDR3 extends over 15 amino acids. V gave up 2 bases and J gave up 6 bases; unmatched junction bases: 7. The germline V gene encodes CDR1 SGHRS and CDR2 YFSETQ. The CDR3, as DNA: TGCGCCAGCAGCTTAGGACAGGGAGGGGCTCAGCCCCAGCATTTT. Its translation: CASSLGQGGAQPQHF.

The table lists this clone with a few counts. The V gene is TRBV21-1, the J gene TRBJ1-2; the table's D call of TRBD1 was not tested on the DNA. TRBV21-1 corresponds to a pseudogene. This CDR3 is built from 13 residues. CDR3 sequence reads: CAIIDRANYGYTF. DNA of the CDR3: TGTGCCATCATAGACAGGGCTAACTATGGCTACACCTTC.

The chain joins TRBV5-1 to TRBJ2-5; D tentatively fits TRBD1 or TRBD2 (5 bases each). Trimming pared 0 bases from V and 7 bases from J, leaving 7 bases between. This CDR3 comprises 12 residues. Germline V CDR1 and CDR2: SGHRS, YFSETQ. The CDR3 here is CASSLDGGTQYF. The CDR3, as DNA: TGCGCCAGCAGCTTGGATGGGGGGACCCAGTACTTC.

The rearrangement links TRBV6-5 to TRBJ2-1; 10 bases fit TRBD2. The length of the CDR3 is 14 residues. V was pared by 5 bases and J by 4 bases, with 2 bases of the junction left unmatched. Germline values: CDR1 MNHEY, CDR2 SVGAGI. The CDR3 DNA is TGTGCCAGCAGTAAACTAGCGGGGTACAATGAGCAGTTCTTC. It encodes CASSKLAGYNEQFF.

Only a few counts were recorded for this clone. DNA for the CDR3: TGTGCCAGTAGTAATAAGGTTACCCTCTACACCTTC. Protein: CASSNKVTLYTF. The J gene is TRBJ1-2, the V gene TRBV19; D unclear. V lost 4 bases to trimming and J lost 10 bases, with 13 bases between them. Germline V lookup: CDR1 LNHDA, CDR2 SQIVND (reference sequence). CDR3 length equals 12 residues.

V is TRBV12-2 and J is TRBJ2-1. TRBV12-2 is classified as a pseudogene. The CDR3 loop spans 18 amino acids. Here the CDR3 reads CASRLDPLIGGNTNEQFF. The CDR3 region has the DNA TGTGCAAGTCGCTTAGATCCCCTCATAGGGGGGAACACCAATGAGCAGTTCTTC.

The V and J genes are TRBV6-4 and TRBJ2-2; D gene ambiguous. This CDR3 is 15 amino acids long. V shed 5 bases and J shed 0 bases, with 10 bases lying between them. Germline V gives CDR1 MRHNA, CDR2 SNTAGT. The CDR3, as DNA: TGTGCCAGCAGTCAAGGAGCAGCGAACACCGGGGAGCTGTTTTTT. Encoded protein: CASSQGAANTGELFF.

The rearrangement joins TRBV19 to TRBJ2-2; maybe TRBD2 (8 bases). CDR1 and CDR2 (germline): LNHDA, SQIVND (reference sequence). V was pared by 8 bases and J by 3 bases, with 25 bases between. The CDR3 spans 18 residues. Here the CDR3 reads CASGTGTEKAGDTGELFF. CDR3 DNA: TGTGCCAGTGGGACCGGGACAGAGAAAGCGGGAGACACCGGGGAGCTGTTTTTT.

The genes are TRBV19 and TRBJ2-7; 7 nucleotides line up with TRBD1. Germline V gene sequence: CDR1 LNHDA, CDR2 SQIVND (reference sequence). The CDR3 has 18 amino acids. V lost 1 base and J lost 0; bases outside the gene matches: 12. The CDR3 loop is CASSIGGFGQETSYEQYF. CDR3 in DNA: TGTGCCAGTAGTATAGGAGGTTTTGGACAGGAGACCTCCTACGAGCAGTACTTC.

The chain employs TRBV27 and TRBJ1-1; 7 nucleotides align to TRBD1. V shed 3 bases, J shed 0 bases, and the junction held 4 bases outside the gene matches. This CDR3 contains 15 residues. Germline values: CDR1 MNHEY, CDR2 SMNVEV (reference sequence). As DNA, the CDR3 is TGTGCCAGCAGTTTCCGGGACAGAATGAACACTGAAGCTTTCTTT. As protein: CASSFRDRMNTEAFF.

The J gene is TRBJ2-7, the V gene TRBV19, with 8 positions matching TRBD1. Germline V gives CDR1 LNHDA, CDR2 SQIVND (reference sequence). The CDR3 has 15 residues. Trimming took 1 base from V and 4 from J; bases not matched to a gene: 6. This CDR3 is CASSIVGTGPYEQYF. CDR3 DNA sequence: TGTGCCAGTAGTATAGTTGGGACAGGTCCTTACGAGCAGTACTTC.

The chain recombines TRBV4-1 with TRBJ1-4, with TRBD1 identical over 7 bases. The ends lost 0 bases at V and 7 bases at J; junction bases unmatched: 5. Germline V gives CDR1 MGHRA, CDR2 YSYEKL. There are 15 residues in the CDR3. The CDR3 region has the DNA TGCGCCAGCAGCCAAGAGGGCAGGGGGACTGAAAAACTGTTTTTT. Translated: CASSQEGRGTEKLFF.

Here the CDR3 reads CASSLDSQVNSPLHF. In nucleotides, the CDR3 is TGTGCCAGCAGTTTGGACAGCCAAGTGAATTCACCCCTCCACTTT. The chain employs TRBV27 and TRBJ1-6; D possibly corresponds to TRBD1 (6 bases). Germline assignment: CDR1 MNHEY and CDR2 SMNVEV (reference sequence). V was clipped by 3 bases and J by 7 bases, with 13 bases between them. This CDR3 region has 15 residues.

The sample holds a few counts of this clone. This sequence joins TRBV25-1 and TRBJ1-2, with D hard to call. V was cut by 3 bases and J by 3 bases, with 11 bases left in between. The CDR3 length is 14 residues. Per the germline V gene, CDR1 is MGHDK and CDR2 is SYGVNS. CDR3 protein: CASSDPLRDYGYTF. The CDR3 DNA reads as TGTGCCAGCAGTGACCCTCTTAGGGACTATGGCTACACCTTC.